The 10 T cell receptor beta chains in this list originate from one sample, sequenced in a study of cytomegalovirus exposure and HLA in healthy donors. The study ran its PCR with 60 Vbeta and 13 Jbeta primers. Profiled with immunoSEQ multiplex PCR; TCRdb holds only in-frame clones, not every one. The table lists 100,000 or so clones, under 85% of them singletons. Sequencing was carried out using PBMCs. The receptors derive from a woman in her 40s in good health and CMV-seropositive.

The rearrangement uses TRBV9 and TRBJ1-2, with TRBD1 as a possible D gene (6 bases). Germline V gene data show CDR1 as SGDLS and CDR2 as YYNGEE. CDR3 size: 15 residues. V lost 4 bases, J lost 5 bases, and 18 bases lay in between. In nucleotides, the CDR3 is TGTGCCAGCAGCCCACGTTCGGACAGTAGATATGGCTACACCTTC. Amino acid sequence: CASSPRSDSRYGYTF.

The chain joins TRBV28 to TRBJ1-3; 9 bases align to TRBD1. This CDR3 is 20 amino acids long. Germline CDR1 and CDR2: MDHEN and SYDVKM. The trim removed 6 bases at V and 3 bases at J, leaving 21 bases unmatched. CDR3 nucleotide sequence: TGTGCCAGCAGCAGGACAGGGGCCTACACCTACCTCGGGTTTGGAAACACCATATATTTT. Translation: CASSRTGAYTYLGFGNTIYF.

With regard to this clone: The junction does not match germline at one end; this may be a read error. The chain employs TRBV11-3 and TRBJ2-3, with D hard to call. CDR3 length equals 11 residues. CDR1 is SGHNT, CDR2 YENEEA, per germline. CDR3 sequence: CARSLSDTQYF. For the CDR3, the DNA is TGTGCCCGCAGCTTATCTGATACGCAGTATTTT. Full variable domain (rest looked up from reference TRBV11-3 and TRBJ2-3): EAGVVQSPRYKIIEKKQPVAFWCNPISGHNTLYWYLQNLGQGPELLIRYENEEAVDDSQLPKDRFSAERLKGVDSTLKIQPAELGDSAVYLCARSLSDTQYFGPGTRLTVL.

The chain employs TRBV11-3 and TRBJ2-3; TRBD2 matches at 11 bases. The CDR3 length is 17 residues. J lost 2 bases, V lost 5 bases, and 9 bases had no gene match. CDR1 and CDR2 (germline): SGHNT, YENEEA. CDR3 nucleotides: TGTGCCAGCAGCCGGGGGGGACTAGCGGAACACACAGATACGCAGTATTTT. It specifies CASSRGGLAEHTDTQYF.

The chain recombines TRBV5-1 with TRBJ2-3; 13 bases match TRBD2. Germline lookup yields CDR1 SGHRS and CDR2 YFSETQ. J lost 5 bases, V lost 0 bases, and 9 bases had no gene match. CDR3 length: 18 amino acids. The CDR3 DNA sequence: TGCGCCAGCAGCTTGGGGGTACTAGCGGGGGGGCTCGGAGATACGCAGTATTTT. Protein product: CASSLGVLAGGLGDTQYF. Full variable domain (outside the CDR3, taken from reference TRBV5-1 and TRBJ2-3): KAGVTQTPRYLIKTRGQQVTLSCSPISGHRSVSWYQQTPGQGLQFLFEYFSETQRNKGNFPGRFSGRQFSNSRSEMNVSTLELGDSALYLCASSLGVLAGGLGDTQYFGPGTRLTVL.

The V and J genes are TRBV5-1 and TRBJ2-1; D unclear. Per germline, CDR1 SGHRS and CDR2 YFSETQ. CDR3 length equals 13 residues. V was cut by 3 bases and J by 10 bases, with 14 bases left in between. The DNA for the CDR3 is TGCGCCAGCAGCTCCCTTCGAGAGGAGGAGCAGTTCTTC. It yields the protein CASSSLREEEQFF.

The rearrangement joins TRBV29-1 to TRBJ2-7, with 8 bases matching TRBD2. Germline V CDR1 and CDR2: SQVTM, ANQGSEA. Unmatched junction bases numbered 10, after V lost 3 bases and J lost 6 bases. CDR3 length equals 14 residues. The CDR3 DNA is TGCAGCGTTGAGTTTGCGTCGGGAGGGCCCGAGCAGTACTTC. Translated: CSVEFASGGPEQYF.

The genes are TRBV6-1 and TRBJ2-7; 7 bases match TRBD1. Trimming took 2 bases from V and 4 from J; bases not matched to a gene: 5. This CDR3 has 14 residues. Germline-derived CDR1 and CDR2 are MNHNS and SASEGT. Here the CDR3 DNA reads TGTGCCAGCAGTGAACCCCAGGGGGTGTACGAGCAGTACTTC. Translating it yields CASSEPQGVYEQYF.

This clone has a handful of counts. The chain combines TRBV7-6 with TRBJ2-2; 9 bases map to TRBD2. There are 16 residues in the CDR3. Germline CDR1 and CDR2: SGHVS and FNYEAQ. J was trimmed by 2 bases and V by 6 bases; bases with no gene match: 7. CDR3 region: CASSFLAGLNTGELFF. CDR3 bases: TGTGCCAGCAGTTTCCTAGCGGGGCTCAACACCGGGGAGCTGTTTTTT.

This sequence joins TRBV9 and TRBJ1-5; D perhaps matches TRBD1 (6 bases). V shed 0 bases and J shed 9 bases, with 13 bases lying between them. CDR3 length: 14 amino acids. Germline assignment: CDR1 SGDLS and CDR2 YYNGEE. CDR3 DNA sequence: TGTGCCAGCAGCGTAGCGGTGGGAGGGGGGCCCCAGCATTTT. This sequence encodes CASSVAVGGGPQHF.